This note documents a single T cell receptor (beta chain) sequence. This sample is drawn from a study of blood T cell repertoires in COVID-19. Study summary: PBMCs, B-cell-depleted T cells, or T cells provided the cDNA or gDNA that made up the material.

In the original processing: Reference gene primer amplification in the assay estimated nucleated cell counts. Sequencing was performed with immunoSEQ multiplex PCR; in TCRdb, only in-frame clones are kept and a portion is missing. V, J and clone size reflect that table, while D and trimming were determined from the DNA. The data show 190,000 or so clones, roughly 85% seen once. Germline V gene sequence: CDR1 SNHLY, CDR2 FYNNEI. The CDR3 has 13 amino acids. Trimming took 9 bases from V and 1 from J, leaving 10 bases between them. Adults between about 18 and 95 years of age took part from under 30 US areas.

The sample comprised PBMCs or T cells enriched from blood (not recorded which). The source is a man aged 35 to 55 who had recovered from COVID-19. V and J are TRBV2 and TRBJ1-5; D is unclear. DNA of the CDR3: TGTGCCAGTCGCAAAGAGAGCAATCAGCCCCAGCATTTT. Amino acid sequence: CASRKESNQPQHF.